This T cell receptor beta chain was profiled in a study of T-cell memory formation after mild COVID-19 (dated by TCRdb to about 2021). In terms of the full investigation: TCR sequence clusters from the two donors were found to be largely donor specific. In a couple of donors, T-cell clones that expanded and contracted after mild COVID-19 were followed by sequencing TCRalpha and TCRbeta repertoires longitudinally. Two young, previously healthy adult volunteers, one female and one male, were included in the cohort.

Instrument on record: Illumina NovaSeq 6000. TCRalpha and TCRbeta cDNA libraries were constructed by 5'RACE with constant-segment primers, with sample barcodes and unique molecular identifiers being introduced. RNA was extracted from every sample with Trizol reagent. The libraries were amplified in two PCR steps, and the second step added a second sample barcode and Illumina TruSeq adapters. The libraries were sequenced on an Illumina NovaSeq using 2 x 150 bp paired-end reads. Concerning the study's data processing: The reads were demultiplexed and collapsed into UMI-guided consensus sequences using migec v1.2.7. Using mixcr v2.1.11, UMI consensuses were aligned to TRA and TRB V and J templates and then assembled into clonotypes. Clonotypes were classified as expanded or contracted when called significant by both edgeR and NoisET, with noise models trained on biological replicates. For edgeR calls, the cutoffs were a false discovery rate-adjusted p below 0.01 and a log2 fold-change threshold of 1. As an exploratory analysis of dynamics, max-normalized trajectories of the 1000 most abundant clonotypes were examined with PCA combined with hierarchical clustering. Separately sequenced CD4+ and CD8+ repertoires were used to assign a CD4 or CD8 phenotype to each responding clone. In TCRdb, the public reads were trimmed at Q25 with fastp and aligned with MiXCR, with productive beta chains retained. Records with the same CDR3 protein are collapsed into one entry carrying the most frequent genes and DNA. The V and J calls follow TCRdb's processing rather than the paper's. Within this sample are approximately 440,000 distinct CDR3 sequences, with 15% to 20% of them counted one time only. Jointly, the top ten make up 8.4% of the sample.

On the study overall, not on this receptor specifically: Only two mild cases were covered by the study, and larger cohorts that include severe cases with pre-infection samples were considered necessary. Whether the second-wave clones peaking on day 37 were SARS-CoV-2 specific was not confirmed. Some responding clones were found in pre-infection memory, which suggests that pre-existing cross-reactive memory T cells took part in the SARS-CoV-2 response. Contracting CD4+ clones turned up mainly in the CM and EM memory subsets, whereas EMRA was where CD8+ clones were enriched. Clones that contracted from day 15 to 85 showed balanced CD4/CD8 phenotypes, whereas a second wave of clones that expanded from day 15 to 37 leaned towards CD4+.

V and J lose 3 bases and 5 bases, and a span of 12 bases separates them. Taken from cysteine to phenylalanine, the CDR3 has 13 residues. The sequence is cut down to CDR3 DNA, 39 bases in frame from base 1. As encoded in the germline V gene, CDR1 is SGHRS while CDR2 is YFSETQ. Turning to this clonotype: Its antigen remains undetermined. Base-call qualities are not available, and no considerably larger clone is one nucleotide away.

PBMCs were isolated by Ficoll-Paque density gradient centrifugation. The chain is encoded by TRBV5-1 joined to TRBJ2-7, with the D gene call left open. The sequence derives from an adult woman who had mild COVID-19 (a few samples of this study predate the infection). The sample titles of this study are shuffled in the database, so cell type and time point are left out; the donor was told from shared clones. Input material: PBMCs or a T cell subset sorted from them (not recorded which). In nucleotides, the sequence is TGCGCCAGCAGCTCTGGGTGGGAACACGAGCAGTACTTC. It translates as CASSSGWEHEQYF.